The sample holds many counts of the clone carrying this T cell receptor (beta chain). What it binds is unknown. Germline CDR1 is SEHNR and CDR2 is FQNEAQ (reference sequence). The CDR3 is 14 amino acids. The V and J ends lost 4 bases and 1 base respectively, with 10 bases between them. These data come from a study of T cells in Graves' hyperthyroidism and ophthalmopathy. TCR beta CDR3 sequences were amplified from RNA transcripts. First-round RT-PCR with HTBI primers amplified the TCR CDR3 region. MiXCR, run by TCRdb on the multiplex PCR reads, gives a single entry per CDR3 protein. Here the sample spans some 400,000 distinct CDR3 sequences, about 13% being singletons. Regarding the study as a whole: A median roughly six months before onset, the model predicted ophthalmopathy.

The TCR was taken from a man under 40 with Graves' hyperthyroidism that later progressed to Graves' ophthalmopathy. Source material: blood. This chain joins TRBV7-9 and TRBJ1-2; tentatively, D is TRBD1 (5 bases). The CDR3 coding sequence is TGTGCCAGCAGCTACACAGGCAGTAACTATGGCTACACCTTC. Translating it yields CASSYTGSNYGYTF.